What follows are 8 T cell receptor beta chains derived from one specimen sequenced in a study of T cell responses to AZD1222 COVID-19 vaccine. The data were produced by immunoSEQ multiplex PCR, yet TCRdb's version contains in-frame clones alone and is incomplete. This sample has about 160,000 clones, with about 89% found just once. The source was peripheral blood, collected on day 0 of AZD1222 vaccination. These receptors were collected from an adult in good health.

The chain links TRBV11-3 to TRBJ2-1, with D hard to call. CDR1 is SGHNT and CDR2 is YENEEA in the germline V gene. The CDR3 covers 13 residues. Trimming removed 0 bases from V and 5 bases from J, with 5 bases in between. The CDR3 region has the DNA TGTGCCAGCAGCTTAGAGCGGAACAATGAGCAGTTCTTC. Translated: CASSLERNNEQFF.

The count of this clone is one. The chain joins TRBV5-1 to TRBJ1-1, with D possibly matching TRBD1 (5 bases). The ends were cut back, 0 bases at V and 8 bases at J, with 8 bases in the middle. There are 12 residues in the CDR3. CDR1 SGHRS and CDR2 YFSETQ come from the germline V gene. Here the CDR3 reads CASSLGKGEAFF. The DNA of the CDR3 is TGCGCCAGCAGCTTGGGGAAGGGGGAAGCTTTCTTT.

The rearrangement joins TRBV7-2 to TRBJ1-2, with 10 bases fitting TRBD1. The J segment lost 8 bases and the V segment lost 3 bases, leaving 6 bases of the junction unmatched. CDR3 length: 14 amino acids. Germline V gene lookup returns CDR1 SGHTA and CDR2 FQGNSA. The CDR3 DNA sequence: TGTGCCAGCAGCTTCGGACAGGGGGGAAAGGGCTACACCTTC. Translation: CASSFGQGGKGYTF.

J is TRBJ1-3 and V is TRBV6-1, with no clear D. V shed 4 bases and J shed 0 bases, with 13 bases lying between them. This CDR3 region has 16 residues. Germline CDR1 and CDR2: MNHNS and SASEGT. The CDR3 here is CASSVEDGYSGNTIYF. CDR3 DNA: TGTGCCAGCAGTGTGGAGGACGGCTACTCTGGAAACACCATATATTTT.

The chain is built from TRBV18 and TRBJ1-6; D is possibly TRBD1 (5 bases). CDR3 length: 18 amino acids. Germline V gives CDR1 KGHSH, CDR2 LQKENI. The germline V and J ends were trimmed by 2 bases and 8 bases, with 22 bases remaining between them. The CDR3 DNA reads TGTGCCAGCTCACCAATTCCACTCACGGGGACGGGGGATTCACCCCTCCACTTT. It translates to CASSPIPLTGTGDSPLHF.

The chain recombines TRBV30 with TRBJ1-3, with TRBD1 as a possible D gene (5 bases). From germline, CDR1 is GTSNPN and CDR2 SVGIG (reference sequence). With 8 bases removed from V and 0 bases from J, the gap between germline ends came to 8 bases. The CDR3 has 12 residues. The chain's CDR3 is CAVGPSGNTIYF. CDR3 sequence (DNA): TGTGCCGTGGGACCCTCTGGAAACACCATATATTTT.

CDR3 amino acids: CASSGGQYIEKLFF. The DNA for the CDR3 is TGTGCCAGCAGCGGGGGACAGTATATCGAAAAACTGTTTTTT. The chain joins TRBV7-9 to TRBJ1-4, with 7 nucleotides matching TRBD1. Germline V lookup: CDR1 SEHNR, CDR2 FQNEAQ (reference sequence). The CDR3 loop spans 14 amino acids. J was trimmed by 8 bases and V by 5 bases; bases with no gene match: 8.

This chain connects TRBV5-1 to TRBJ2-3; 10 nucleotides align to TRBD2. This CDR3 contains 15 residues. The germline V gene encodes CDR1 SGHRS and CDR2 YFSETQ. Unmatched junction bases numbered 3, after V lost 0 bases and J lost 5 bases. CDR3 nucleotide sequence: TGCGCCAGCAGCTTGGTGGCTAGCGGGGGAGATACGCAGTATTTT. This encodes CASSLVASGGDTQYF. Filled out from reference TRBV5-1 and TRBJ2-3, the complete variable domain reads KAGVTQTPRYLIKTRGQQVTLSCSPISGHRSVSWYQQTPGQGLQFLFEYFSETQRNKGNFPGRFSGRQFSNSRSEMNVSTLELGDSALYLCASSLVASGGDTQYFGPGTRLTVL.